This record looks at one T cell receptor beta chain sequence and its context. The CDR3 sequence is 14 residues long. Trimming removed 5 bases at V and 0 bases at J, with 13 bases between. Germline CDR1 is SQVTM and CDR2 is ANQGSEA. The sample comes from a study of blood T cell repertoires in COVID-19. Produced via immunoSEQ multiplex PCR; TCRdb's table is partial and in-frame only. In the table there are more than 70,000 clones, 88% of which are singletons. The chain combines TRBV29-1 with TRBJ1-1; D gene uncertain. Source material: peripheral blood. The clonotype originates from a human donor in a cohort sampled during active COVID-19. The DNA of the CDR3 is TGCAGCGTTTGGCAGACAATCATGAACACTGAAGCTTTCTTT. As protein: CSVWQTIMNTEAFF.